The 20 T cell receptor beta chains below come from one sample, sequenced in a study of blood T cell repertoires in COVID-19. The method was immunoSEQ multiplex PCR; TCRdb's version includes in-frame clones alone and lacks a portion of them. The repertoire holds 200,000 to 250,000 clones, with around 90% as singletons. What was sequenced was PBMCs or T cells enriched from blood (not recorded which). The source of these receptors is a woman between 50 and 59 years old with acute COVID-19.

The chain links TRBV20-1 to TRBJ2-7; TRBD2 is a possible D gene (6 bases). Germline V gene sequence: CDR1 DFQATT, CDR2 SNEGSKA (reference sequence). Trimming removed 3 bases from V and 2 bases from J, with 11 bases in between. CDR3 size: 13 residues. CDR3 sequence reads: CSASGGRTYEQYF. The DNA for the CDR3 is TGCAGTGCTAGTGGTGGGAGGACCTACGAGCAGTACTTC.

V usage is TRBV11-3 and J usage is TRBJ2-1, with 12 bases aligning to TRBD2. The length of the CDR3 is 17 residues. V gave up 2 bases and J gave up 9 bases; unmatched junction bases: 11. CDR1 is SGHNT, CDR2 YENEEA, per germline. The CDR3: CASSLQPSGRGFGEQFF. The CDR3 DNA reads as TGTGCCAGCAGCTTACAGCCTAGCGGGAGGGGTTTTGGTGAGCAGTTCTTC.

This clone appeared a few times. CDR3 in DNA: TGTGCCAGCAGTTTAGGGGGCCCATACGAGCAGTACTTC. As protein: CASSLGGPYEQYF. This chain links TRBV28 with TRBJ2-7, with D maybe TRBD1 (6 bases). V gave up 2 bases and J gave up 4 bases, with 9 bases separating them. The germline V gene encodes CDR1 MDHEN and CDR2 SYDVKM. The CDR3 spans 13 residues.

This clone was seen more than once but under ten times. The chain has TRBV24-1 and TRBJ2-3, with TRBD1 as a possible D gene (5 bases). In germline, CDR1 is KGHDR, CDR2 SFDVKD. V lost 2 bases and J 4 bases, leaving 9 bases between the germline ends. This CDR3 is 14 amino acids long. The CDR3 protein is CATSDSTVPDTQYF. Here the CDR3 DNA reads TGTGCCACCAGTGATTCGACAGTACCAGATACGCAGTATTTT.

The CDR3 DNA reads as TGTGCCAGCAGTCGGACTAGCGGGAGTTTGATACGGGAGGGCGAGCAGTACTTC. Its translation: CASSRTSGSLIREGEQYF. The chain uses TRBV6-6 and TRBJ2-7; TRBD2 matches 13 bases. The trim removed 5 bases at V and 6 bases at J, leaving 16 bases unmatched. Germline V gene data show CDR1 as MNHNY and CDR2 as SVGAGI (reference sequence). The CDR3 has 18 residues.

The J gene is TRBJ1-1, the V gene TRBV29-1, with no clear D. Germline V gene data show CDR1 as SQVTM and CDR2 as ANQGSEA. V lost 1 base and J 4 bases, leaving 16 bases between the germline ends. The CDR3 has 15 amino acids. CDR3 nucleotides: TGCAGCGTTGAAGGGGTACGCCAGCGCAGCACTGAAGCTTTCTTT. As protein: CSVEGVRQRSTEAFF.

This rearrangement joins TRBV28 to TRBJ1-4; 9 nucleotides match TRBD1. The V gene end was trimmed by 9 bases and the J gene end by 5 bases; junction bases not matched to a gene: 4. CDR1 is MDHEN, CDR2 SYDVKM, per germline. This CDR3 spans 13 amino acids. The CDR3 region has the DNA TGTGCCAGTCGGACAGGGGCGAATGAAAAACTGTTTTTT. Its protein product is CASRTGANEKLFF.

The V gene is TRBV30, the J gene TRBJ2-7, with a tentative D call TRBD1 (5 bases). Looked up from germline, CDR1 is GTSNPN and CDR2 is SVGIG (reference sequence). V lost 8 bases and J 2 bases, leaving 13 bases between the germline ends. CDR3 length equals 12 residues. For the CDR3, the DNA is TGTGCCATGGGAAGGGGTACCTACGAGCAGTACTTC. Protein: CAMGRGTYEQYF.

The sample holds one count of this clone. This chain uses TRBV4-1 with TRBJ1-2, with 8 bases matching TRBD1. The CDR3 is 14 amino acids. Trimming cost V 6 bases and J 10 bases; bases outside gene matches: 13. Germline V gene data show CDR1 as MGHRA and CDR2 as YSYEKL. CDR3 DNA sequence: TGCGCCAGCAGAAGACCGGGACAGGACTCTTCCTACACCTTC. Encoded protein: CASRRPGQDSSYTF.

This chain links TRBV18 with TRBJ2-7, with TRBD1 matching 9 bases. Germline CDR1 reads KGHSH; CDR2 reads LQKENI. This CDR3 spans 16 amino acids. V was pared by 0 bases and J by 2 bases, with 5 bases of the junction left unmatched. For the CDR3, the DNA is TGTGCCAGCTCACCACCGCTACAGGGGGCCCCCTACGAGCAGTACTTC. Translated, it gives CASSPPLQGAPYEQYF. The full variable domain, with the rest looked up from reference TRBV18 and TRBJ2-7, is NAGVMQNPRHLVRRRGQEARLRCSPMKGHSHVYWYRQLPEEGLKFMVYLQKENIIDESGMPKERFSAEFPKEGPSILRIQQVVRGDSAAYFCASSPPLQGAPYEQYFGPGTRLTVT.

In this sample, this clone turned up once. This chain connects TRBV5-4 to TRBJ1-1; 7 bases are shared with TRBD1. The germline V gene encodes CDR1 SGHNT and CDR2 YYREEE (reference sequence). The V gene end was trimmed by 4 bases and the J gene end by 0 bases; junction bases not matched to a gene: 6. The CDR3 totals 15 residues. The CDR3 loop is CASSGPGQLNTEAFF. The CDR3 nucleotides are TGTGCCAGCAGCGGTCCGGGACAGTTGAACACTGAAGCTTTCTTT.

Written as DNA, the CDR3 is TGTGCCAGCAGTCTGACAGGCCCCTACAATGAGCAGTTCTTC. Amino acids: CASSLTGPYNEQFF. The chain uses TRBV6-5 and TRBJ2-1, with a possible D match to TRBD1 (6 bases). Trimming removed 5 bases from V and 2 bases from J, with 10 bases in between. Germline V gives CDR1 MNHEY, CDR2 SVGAGI. The CDR3 runs to 14 residues.

This rearrangement joins TRBV19 to TRBJ1-5, with D tentatively TRBD1 (6 bases). This CDR3 region has 14 residues. With 7 bases removed from V and 7 bases from J, the gap between germline ends came to 17 bases. The germline CDR1 and CDR2 sequences are LNHDA and SQIVND (reference sequence). CDR3 sequence (DNA): TGTGCCAGTACCGATGGGCAGGGGTGGCAGCCCCAGCATTTT. It translates to CASTDGQGWQPQHF.

This clone has only one observation. CDR3 sequence reads: CASSPKPGTSFEAFF. As DNA, the CDR3 is TGCGCCAGCAGCCCAAAGCCCGGGACATCGTTTGAAGCTTTCTTT. The chain links TRBV5-1 to TRBJ1-1; TRBD1 might be the D (6 bases). Germline-derived CDR1 and CDR2 are SGHRS and YFSETQ. The CDR3 is made up of 15 amino acids. V lost 4 bases, J lost 7 bases, and 20 bases lay in between.

The rearrangement uses TRBV29-1 and TRBJ2-5, with 7 bases lining up with TRBD2. V lost 7 bases, J lost 5 bases, and 10 bases stayed unmatched. The CDR3 spans 13 residues. Germline CDR1 SQVTM, CDR2 ANQGSEA. CDR3 coding DNA: TGCAGCGCCGGACGGAGGGAGGGGGAGACCCAGTACTTC. It yields the protein CSAGRREGETQYF.

The gene calls are TRBV14 and TRBJ1-1; 11 bases are a match to TRBD1. The CDR3 is 18 amino acids. V lost 4 bases and J lost 2; bases outside the gene matches: 12. Germline CDR1 SGHDN, CDR2 FVKESK. The CDR3 coding sequence is TGTGCCAGCAGCCGATGGACAGGGGGCGGTTTCGTAAACACTGAAGCTTTCTTT. As protein: CASSRWTGGGFVNTEAFF.

The chain couples TRBV11-1 to TRBJ2-5; tentatively, D is TRBD2 (5 bases). Trimming cost V 6 bases and J 4 bases, with 18 bases left between them. The CDR3 extends over 15 amino acids. Germline values: CDR1 SGHAT, CDR2 FQDESV (reference sequence). CDR3 loop: CASSSRAPLRETQYF. The CDR3 coding sequence is TGTGCCAGCAGTTCGCGGGCCCCCCTGAGAGAGACCCAGTACTTC.

This sequence joins TRBV27 and TRBJ2-7, with a possible D match to TRBD2 (5 bases). V shed 0 bases and J shed 6 bases, with 9 bases lying between them. The germline V gene encodes CDR1 MNHEY and CDR2 SMNVEV (reference sequence). The length of the CDR3 is 13 residues. The CDR3 reads CASSLSLGVEQYF. The CDR3 bases are TGTGCCAGCAGTTTATCCCTCGGGGTCGAGCAGTACTTC.

The gene calls are TRBV10-2 and TRBJ2-5; 11 bases match TRBD2. The CDR3 loop spans 15 amino acids. V trimming: 4 bases; J trimming: 4 bases; junction bases outside the gene matches: 5. Per the germline V gene, CDR1 is WSHSY and CDR2 is SAAADI. The CDR3: CASSALAGVVETQYF. DNA for the CDR3: TGCGCCAGCAGTGCACTAGCGGGAGTGGTAGAGACCCAGTACTTC.

The rearrangement uses TRBV10-1 and TRBJ2-1; the match to TRBD2 covers 8 bases. The V gene end was trimmed by 1 base and the J gene end by 9 bases; junction bases not matched to a gene: 8. The germline CDR1 and CDR2 sequences are WNHNN and SYGVQD (reference sequence). The CDR3 runs to 15 residues. CDR3 protein: CASSEWSGGPGEQFF. Here the CDR3 DNA reads TGCGCCAGCAGTGAGTGGTCGGGAGGGCCGGGTGAGCAGTTCTTC.